This T cell receptor (beta chain) was captured in a study of shared clonotypes between healthy human individuals. Produced via immunoSEQ multiplex PCR; TCRdb's table is partial and in-frame only. The sample records some 2.4 million clones, 90% to 95% being singletons. Study-wide results and limits: Sorted-subset sequencing, rarefaction showed, was incomplete despite large depth.

Germline lookup yields CDR1 MNHNS and CDR2 SASEGT. The CDR3 covers 13 residues. Unmatched junction bases numbered 3, after V lost 6 bases and J lost 6 bases. Regarding this clone: Its antigen is still unknown.

This chain connects TRBV6-1 to TRBJ1-5, with 9 bases fitting TRBD1. Sequenced input: naive CD4+ T cells from PBMCs. The subset here: CD45RA+ positively selected. The source of this sequence is a man aged 18 to 29 in good health. Some clones in this sample may be carry-over from other donors' samples. The CDR3 is CASSGQGPQPQHF. The DNA for the CDR3 is TGTGCCAGCAGCGGACAGGGGCCTCAGCCCCAGCATTTT.